This TCR beta chain appears in the sequencing data of a study of graft-versus-host responses after intestinal transplantation. As regards this clone: Its antigen is unidentified.

The assay was immunoSEQ multiplex PCR, and TCRdb's table has in-frame clones only and misses some. The top ten hold over 0.7% of the sample, which has approximately 100,000 clones, approximately 84% seen once. This TCR came from a human donor who received an intestinal transplant. Sample: unstimulated CD4+ T cells sorted from spleen or lymph node cells, taken before intestinal transplant.

CDR3 nucleotides: TGCGCCAGCAGCCTACGACAGGGGCCCTCTAGCACAGATACGCAGTATTTT. This sequence encodes CASSLRQGPSSTDTQYF. The V call is TRBV4-1, the J call TRBJ2-3; 8 bases line up with TRBD1. After removal of 4 bases from V and 0 bases from J, the junction contained 9 bases not matched to a gene. The length of the CDR3 is 17 residues. Germline V lookup: CDR1 MGHRA, CDR2 YSYEKL.